A single sample is the source of the 23 T cell receptor beta chains below, sequenced in a study of blood T cell repertoires in COVID-19. Here immunoSEQ multiplex PCR was the method, and the copy in TCRdb shows in-frame clones only, minus some. The data contain about 410,000 clones, approximately 91% of them singletons. The sample consisted of peripheral blood. The receptors shown here come from a woman aged 35 to 49 with COVID-19, enrolled during active disease.

V gene TRBV5-6 combines with J gene TRBJ1-1; tentative D call: TRBD1 (6 bases). CDR3 length equals 12 residues. Germline V lookup: CDR1 SGHDT, CDR2 YYEEEE. Trimming removed 4 bases at V and 13 bases at J, with 17 bases between. CDR3 sequence: CASSLGQRNNFF. The CDR3 DNA is TGTGCCAGCAGCCTCGGACAGAGGAATAATTTCTTT. Filled out from reference TRBV5-6 and TRBJ1-1, the complete variable domain reads DAGVTQSPTHLIKTRGQQVTLRCSPKSGHDTVSWYQQALGQGPQFIFQYYEEEERQRGNFPDRFSGHQFPNYSSELNVNALLLGDSALYLCASSLGQRNNFFGQGTRLTVV.

This clone was observed a few times. The chain employs TRBV6-4 and TRBJ1-2, with TRBD1 matching over 8 bases. The CDR3 runs 14 residues. Per germline, CDR1 MRHNA and CDR2 SNTAGT. Trimming took 6 bases from V and 4 from J; bases not matched to a gene: 7. CDR3 in DNA: TGTGCCAGCAGGCCCGGGACAGGACCCTATGGCTACACCTTC. Translation gives CASRPGTGPYGYTF.

The rearrangement joins TRBV7-2 to TRBJ1-1; 7 bases align to TRBD1. This CDR3 contains 14 residues. Looked up from germline, CDR1 is SGHTA and CDR2 is FQGNSA. V trimming: 6 bases; J trimming: 4 bases; junction bases outside the gene matches: 8. The CDR3 is CASSPNQGGTEAFF. CDR3 bases: TGTGCCAGCAGTCCTAATCAGGGGGGCACTGAAGCTTTCTTT. Combining the CDR3 with reference TRBV7-2 and TRBJ1-1 gives the whole variable domain GAGVSQSPSNKVTEKGKDVELRCDPISGHTALYWYRQSLGQGLEFLIYFQGNSAPDKSGLPSDRFSAERTGGSVSTLTIQRTQQEDSAVYLCASSPNQGGTEAFFGQGTRLTVV.

V gene TRBV6-2 or TRBV6-3 combines with J gene TRBJ1-1, with no clear D. From germline, CDR1 is MNHEY and CDR2 SVGEGT. V was cut by 8 bases and J by 11 bases, with 18 bases left in between. The CDR3 extends over 12 amino acids. The CDR3, as DNA: TGTGCCAGCCGTTGGGTTCGGGGAAGGGCTTTCTTT. The encoded protein is CASRWVRGRAFF.

The rearrangement joins TRBV4-2 to TRBJ2-1; 9 bases map to TRBD2. The V gene end was trimmed by 2 bases and the J gene end by 3 bases; junction bases not matched to a gene: 2. The germline V gene encodes CDR1 LGHNA and CDR2 YNFKEQ. The CDR3 extends over 15 amino acids. The DNA for the CDR3 is TGTGCCAGCAGCCAACTAGCGGGGAACTACAATGAGCAGTTCTTC. Protein product: CASSQLAGNYNEQFF.

This sequence joins TRBV5-1 and TRBJ1-6; TRBD1 matches 8 bases. The CDR3 runs to 16 residues. V dropped 0 bases and J dropped 9; count of bases not matched to a gene: 8. The germline CDR1 and CDR2 sequences are SGHRS and YFSETQ. CDR3 nucleotide sequence: TGCGCCAGCAGCTTGGCCGGGGCAGGGGGCACTTCACCCCTCCACTTT. Encoded protein: CASSLAGAGGTSPLHF. The complete variable domain, with remaining parts taken from reference TRBV5-1 and TRBJ1-6, reads KAGVTQTPRYLIKTRGQQVTLSCSPISGHRSVSWYQQTPGQGLQFLFEYFSETQRNKGNFPGRFSGRQFSNSRSEMNVSTLELGDSALYLCASSLAGAGGTSPLHFGNGTRLTVT.

J is TRBJ2-2 and V is TRBV27, with a possible D match to TRBD2 (6 bases). This CDR3 is built from 16 residues. Trimming removed 5 bases from V and 6 bases from J, with 19 bases in between. Germline V lookup: CDR1 MNHEY, CDR2 SMNVEV (reference sequence). The CDR3 sequence is CASSIYALGGSGELFF. For the CDR3, the DNA is TGTGCCAGCAGTATATACGCCTTAGGAGGGTCCGGGGAGCTGTTTTTT.

The chain combines TRBV6-2 or TRBV6-3 with TRBJ2-7; D gene unclear. The CDR3 length is 15 residues. Deletions cut 6 bases from V and 3 bases from J, with 18 bases between. Germline V gene lookup returns CDR1 MNHEY and CDR2 SVGEGT. CDR3 residues: CASSFGRPRGYEQYF. The DNA of the CDR3 is TGTGCCAGCAGCTTCGGCCGCCCAAGAGGCTACGAGCAGTACTTC.

V and J are TRBV28 and TRBJ1-1; D possibly corresponds to TRBD1 (6 bases). The CDR3 length is 15 residues. The V and J ends lost 5 bases and 4 bases respectively, with 17 bases between them. Germline CDR1 and CDR2: MDHEN and SYDVKM. The CDR3: CASSPLGGASTEAFF. CDR3 nucleotide sequence: TGTGCCAGCAGTCCATTGGGGGGGGCTAGCACTGAAGCTTTCTTT.

This clone was counted a single time. The chain combines TRBV4-3 with TRBJ1-1, with 9 nucleotides matching TRBD1. Unmatched junction bases numbered 9, after V lost 4 bases and J lost 6 bases. Germline-derived CDR1 and CDR2 are LGHNA and YSLEER. CDR3 size: 15 residues. CDR3 region: CASSPMGQGSAEAFF. CDR3 nucleotides: TGCGCCAGCAGCCCCATGGGACAGGGTAGCGCTGAAGCTTTCTTT.

The V call is TRBV28, the J call TRBJ1-6; 8 nucleotides align to TRBD1. This CDR3 comprises 20 residues. The germline V gene encodes CDR1 MDHEN and CDR2 SYDVKM. The trim removed 3 bases at V and 0 bases at J, leaving 13 bases unmatched. Here the CDR3 DNA reads TGTGCCAGCAGTTTCGCCCGATTCCAGGGGGCGGACTCCTATAATTCACCCCTCCACTTT. Its translation is CASSFARFQGADSYNSPLHF.

The chain has TRBV27 and TRBJ2-1; the match to TRBD1 covers 10 bases. Germline CDR1 MNHEY, CDR2 SMNVEV (reference sequence). With V trimmed by 6 bases and J by 7 bases, 6 bases remained unmatched. The CDR3 covers 14 residues. CDR3 sequence: CASRLGTGVNEQFF. The CDR3, as DNA: TGTGCCAGCAGATTGGGGACAGGGGTTAATGAGCAGTTCTTC.

The chain couples TRBV19 to TRBJ1-5; TRBD1 is a possible D gene (6 bases). This CDR3 has 14 amino acids. Trimming pared 1 base from V and 7 bases from J, leaving 11 bases between. Germline assignment: CDR1 LNHDA and CDR2 SQIVND (reference sequence). CDR3 amino acids: CASSIGQVGQPQHF. CDR3 bases: TGTGCCAGTAGTATAGGACAGGTTGGCCAGCCCCAGCATTTT.

This chain connects TRBV3-1 (or the pseudogene TRBV3-2) to TRBJ2-2, with a possible D match to TRBD1 (5 bases). The germline V gene has CDR1 LGHDT and CDR2 YNNKEL (reference sequence). The CDR3 has 14 amino acids. Trimming cost V 2 bases and J 7 bases, with 11 bases left between them. The CDR3 region is CASSQLDSFGELFF. CDR3 DNA: TGTGCCAGCAGCCAACTCGACAGCTTCGGGGAGCTGTTTTTT.

The chain uses TRBV28 and TRBJ1-3; D might be TRBD1 (6 bases). This CDR3 is 13 amino acids long. Trimming left V 5 bases short and J 8 bases short, with 13 bases between. Germline V CDR1 and CDR2: MDHEN, SYDVKM. CDR3 residues: CASSRMGAHTIYF. CDR3 DNA sequence: TGTGCCAGCAGTAGGATGGGGGCGCACACCATATATTTT.

The chain links TRBV19 to TRBJ2-1; 9 nucleotides align to TRBD1. Germline V gene sequence: CDR1 LNHDA, CDR2 SQIVND (reference sequence). This CDR3 has 12 amino acids. After removal of 8 bases from V and 7 bases from J, the junction contained 3 bases not matched to a gene. The CDR3 loop is CASQGQGNEQFF. CDR3 DNA sequence: TGTGCCAGTCAGGGACAGGGAAATGAGCAGTTCTTC.

DNA of the CDR3: TGTGCCAGCAGCGCTGGGGTCCCAGGGAACAGCAATCAGCCCCAGCATTTT. As protein: CASSAGVPGNSNQPQHF. The chain combines TRBV9 with TRBJ1-5; weak D call: TRBD1 (5 bases). V was cut by 3 bases and J by 1 base, with 17 bases left in between. The length of the CDR3 is 17 residues. Germline V gene lookup returns CDR1 SGDLS and CDR2 YYNGEE.

The chain has TRBV18 and TRBJ1-6, with 7 bases identical to TRBD1. After removal of 3 bases from V and 0 bases from J, the junction contained 11 bases not matched to a gene. CDR3 length equals 19 residues. Germline loops: CDR1 KGHSH, CDR2 LQKENI. This CDR3 reads CASSPLLSGQISYNSPLHF. CDR3 nucleotides: TGTGCCAGCTCACCGCTTCTTTCGGGACAGATCTCCTATAATTCACCCCTCCACTTT.

The chain uses TRBV7-2 and TRBJ2-5, with a weak D call TRBD2 (6 bases). V was clipped by 1 base and J by 4 bases, with 13 bases between them. Per germline, CDR1 SGHTA and CDR2 FQGNSA. The CDR3 loop spans 15 amino acids. DNA for the CDR3: TGTGCCAGCAGCTTAGTTGGGGGGTCGGGAGAGACCCAGTACTTC. This encodes CASSLVGGSGETQYF.

This clone appeared a single time. The chain combines TRBV24-1 with TRBJ2-3, with D unclear. Germline values: CDR1 KGHDR, CDR2 SFDVKD. Deletions cut 1 base from V and 2 bases from J, with 3 bases between. The CDR3 sequence is 13 residues long. The CDR3: CATSDFHTDTQYF. As DNA, the CDR3 is TGTGCCACCAGTGATTTCCACACAGATACGCAGTATTTT.

The chain is built from TRBV9 and TRBJ2-7; D gene ambiguous. The CDR3 has 15 residues. Germline CDR1 and CDR2: SGDLS and YYNGEE. Between the trimmed V and J ends, which lost 4 bases and 6 bases, there was a span of 20 bases. The CDR3 bases are TGTGCCAGCAGCCCGAGAGGTAACCTACCCCCCGAGCAGTACTTC. This encodes CASSPRGNLPPEQYF. Variable domain in full (rest from reference TRBV9 and TRBJ2-7): DSGVTQTPKHLITATGQRVTLRCSPRSGDLSVYWYQQSLDQGLQFLIQYYNGEERAKGNILERFSAQQFPDLHSELNLSSLELGDSALYFCASSPRGNLPPEQYFGPGTRLTVT.

The J gene is TRBJ1-3, the V gene TRBV6-6; D remains unclear. There are 14 residues in the CDR3. The germline V gene has CDR1 MNHNY and CDR2 SVGAGI (reference sequence). V lost 6 bases, J lost 2 bases, and 11 bases lay in between. The CDR3 protein is CASSPVSAGNTIYF. The CDR3 DNA follows: TGTGCCAGCAGCCCTGTGAGTGCTGGAAACACCATATATTTT.

This sequence joins TRBV27 and TRBJ2-7; 10 bases are shared with TRBD2. The CDR3 consists of 18 residues. Per the germline V gene, CDR1 is MNHEY and CDR2 is SMNVEV (reference sequence). The junction had 11 bases not matched to a gene; V was cut back by 3 bases and J by 0 bases. In nucleotides, the CDR3 is TGTGCCAGCAGTTTTGGGGTAGCGGGAGGCCGCCGCTCCTACGAGCAGTACTTC. This encodes CASSFGVAGGRRSYEQYF.